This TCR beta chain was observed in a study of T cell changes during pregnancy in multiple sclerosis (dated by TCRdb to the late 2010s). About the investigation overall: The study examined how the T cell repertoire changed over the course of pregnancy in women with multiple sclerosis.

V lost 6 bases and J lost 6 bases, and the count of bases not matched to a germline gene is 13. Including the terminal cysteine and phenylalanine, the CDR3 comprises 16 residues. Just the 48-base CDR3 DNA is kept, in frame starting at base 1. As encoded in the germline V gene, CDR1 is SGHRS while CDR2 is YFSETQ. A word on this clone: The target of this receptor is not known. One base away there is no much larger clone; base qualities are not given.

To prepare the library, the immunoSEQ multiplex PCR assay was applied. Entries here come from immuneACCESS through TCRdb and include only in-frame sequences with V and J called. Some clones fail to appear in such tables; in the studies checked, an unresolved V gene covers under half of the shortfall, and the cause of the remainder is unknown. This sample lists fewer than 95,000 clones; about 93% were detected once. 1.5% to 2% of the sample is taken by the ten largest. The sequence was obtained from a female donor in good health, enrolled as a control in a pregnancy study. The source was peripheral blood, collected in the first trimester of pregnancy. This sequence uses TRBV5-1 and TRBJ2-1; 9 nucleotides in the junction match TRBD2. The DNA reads TGCGCCAGCACCCCACGTACTGGCGGGAGGGGCAATGAGCAGTTCTTC. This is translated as CASTPRTGGRGNEQFF. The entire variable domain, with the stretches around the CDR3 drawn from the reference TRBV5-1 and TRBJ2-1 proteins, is KAGVTQTPRYLIKTRGQQVTLSCSPISGHRSVSWYQQTPGQGLQFLFEYFSETQRNKGNFPGRFSGRQFSNSRSEMNVSTLELGDSALYLCASTPRTGGRGNEQFFGPGTRLTVL.